One T cell receptor (beta chain) is described in this entry. Its antigen is not yet known. Per-base qualities were not stored, and no clone one base away is much larger. The data were taken from a study of T cell responses to AZD1222 COVID-19 vaccine (TCRdb year 2021). A note on the overall study: AZD1222 recipients with second doses at about 4 weeks or about 12 weeks were pooled, because spike-specific TCR depth and breadth did not differ between schedules. TCR sequencing was performed for about 250 trial participants, of whom 207 were given two doses of AZD1222 and around 25 were given two doses of MenACWY control vaccine. Trial participants were enrolled by age into 18-55, 56-69 and 70-plus year subgroups, with roughly 150, 30 and 60 TCR-sequenced participants respectively. General study outcomes and caveats: Conclusions about previously exposed vaccinees are limited, since just five or six AZD1222 recipients were seropositive for SARS-CoV-2 at baseline. Participants were mostly white British and included more females than males, and it was suggested by the authors that clonal diversity may have been underestimated. After two AZD1222 doses, spike-specific TCR breadth and depth were significantly higher than at day 0 and than in MenACWY recipients. Reportedly, close to half of the unique spike-specific TCRs recognized epitopes lying outside the regions that are mutated in the B.1.351 and B.1.1.7 variants. The vaccine-associated CD4 TCRs covered the entire spike protein, and the dominant responses fell in regions 160-218 and 743-854. Because no day 14 peak-response samples were available, repertoires were characterized only after the peak T cell response. The 56-69-year group was small, and its depth increase did not reach significance, likely because of low power.

The label giving this sample's time point can be read as: baseline before first vaccination. The vaccinee samples were drawn from two UK trials, COV001 and COV002, one of which was a single-blind randomized controlled phase 2/3 trial testing AZD1222 (ChAdOx1 nCoV-19) in healthy adults. Trial participant PBMC samples were collected at day 0 and day 28 after the second dose for TCRbeta chain sequencing. The germline V gene encodes CDR1 MNHEY and CDR2 SVGEGT. From its cysteine to its phenylalanine, the CDR3 spans 16 amino acids. Just CDR3 DNA is preserved here, 48 bases in frame from base 1. V drops 2 bases and J drops 6 bases, leaving 17 bases in between. The CDR3 regions of human TCRbeta chains were subjected to immunosequencing. Turning to the authors' computational methods: Repertoire TCRs were checked for matches against a reference library of SARS-CoV-2-specific TCRs that had been generated using the MIRA antigen-specificity platform. Breadth was defined as the fraction of unique TCRs that were SARS-CoV-2-associated, and depth was defined as the fraction of total T cells that were SARS-CoV-2-associated. Using the MIRA data, every spike-specific TCR was mapped to the spike region that the TCR reacted to and assigned to either a CD4 or a CD8 class. Log10-transformed breadth and depth values were compared by one-way ANOVA with Sidak's multiple comparisons tests. TCRdb provides this immuneACCESS table in a form limited to in-frame rearrangements. Some clones are lacking; in checked studies, under half of them reflect an unresolved V gene, and why the rest are absent is not known. V, J and clone size are those of that table, while D and trimming were read from the DNA. Counted in this sample were around 120,000 clones; approximately 88% of them appeared once. The ten largest clones add up to less than 6% of the sample.

Specimen: peripheral blood, collected on day 0 of AZD1222 vaccination. The chain employs TRBV6-2 or TRBV6-3 and TRBJ1-5, with the identity of the D gene unclear. The TCR originated in an adult in good health. Here is the DNA: TGTGCCAGCAGTTACAGGGAGCTCGGTTCGGGTCAGCCCCAGCATTTT. Its translation is CASSYRELGSGQPQHF.